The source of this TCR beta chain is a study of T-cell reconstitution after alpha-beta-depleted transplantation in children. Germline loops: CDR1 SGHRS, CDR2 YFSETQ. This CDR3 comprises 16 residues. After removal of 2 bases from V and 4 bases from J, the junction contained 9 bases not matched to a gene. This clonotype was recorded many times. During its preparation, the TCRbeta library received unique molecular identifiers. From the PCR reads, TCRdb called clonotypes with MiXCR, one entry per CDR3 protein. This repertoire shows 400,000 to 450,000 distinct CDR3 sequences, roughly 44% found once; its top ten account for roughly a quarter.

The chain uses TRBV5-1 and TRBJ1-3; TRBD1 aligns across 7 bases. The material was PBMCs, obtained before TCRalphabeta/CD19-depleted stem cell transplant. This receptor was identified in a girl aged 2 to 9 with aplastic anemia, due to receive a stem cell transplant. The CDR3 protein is CASSLITGTAGNTIYF. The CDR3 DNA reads TGCGCCAGCAGCTTAATAACCGGGACAGCCGGAAACACCATATATTTT.